This TCR beta chain was observed in a study of blood T cell repertoires in COVID-19. Study in general: Whether acute or convalescent, the COVID-19 samples came from the United States, Italy and Spain. Nucleic acid was either cDNA or gDNA, and it came from T cells, B-cell-depleted T cells, or PBMCs.

The germline V and J ends were trimmed by 1 base and 3 bases, with 7 bases remaining between them. CDR3 length: 12 residues. The V gene's germline CDR1 is SQVTM and CDR2 ANQGSEA. Using immunoSEQ multiplex PCR, the repertoire was profiled, and TCRdb retains in-frame clones only, with some absent. The sample holds 180,000 or so clones, 65% to 85% seen once. Assignments of participants to cohorts depended upon their own reported clinical history. The J gene is TRBJ2-7, the V gene TRBV29-1, with D uncertain. The source material was PBMCs or T cells enriched from blood (not recorded which). The source is a woman between 50 and 59 years old in a cohort exposed to, infected with or recovered from COVID-19 (not recorded which). The CDR3 loop reads CSVEGAGYEQYF. The CDR3 DNA reads as TGCAGCGTTGAAGGGGCAGGCTACGAGCAGTACTTC.